This TCR beta chain stems from a study of blood T cells in healthy people across ages. Background on the study: About one barcoded beta molecule per two T cells came from capture by template switching. Findings and caveats of the study: The diversity estimates, figures obtained from one million T cells, were considered underestimates.

The authors ran a second PCR of roughly 6 to 12 cycles using a sample-barcoded 5' primer and a J-beta primer mix. TCRdb ran MiXCR on the 5' RACE reads and lists one entry per CDR3 protein. The profile covers roughly 570,000 distinct CDR3 sequences, with 25% to 30% appearing a single time and approximately 18% taken by the ten largest. Donation came from healthy Caucasian individuals in Russia who were aged 6 to 90. CDR1 and CDR2 from the germline V gene are DFQATT and SNEGSKA (reference sequence). CDR3 length: 14 amino acids. Trimming took 4 bases from V and 0 from J; bases not matched to a gene: 4. Comments on this clonotype: The antigen is not known.

This chain links TRBV20-1 with TRBJ2-7; 9 bases are shared with TRBD1. The source material was blood. The receptor comes from a woman in her 70s in good health. The CDR3 region is CSATQGAISYEQYF. The CDR3 region has the DNA TGCAGTGCTACACAGGGGGCAATCTCCTACGAGCAGTACTTC.